A few counts support the clone carrying this T cell receptor beta chain. Antigen unknown. The CDR3 extends over 15 amino acids. Per the germline V gene, CDR1 is DFQATT and CDR2 is SNEGSKA (reference sequence). The junction had 9 bases not matched to a gene; V was cut back by 1 base and J by 3 bases. The data are from a study of Graves' ophthalmopathy and Graves' hyperthyroidism. Regarding the study as a whole: Its predictions of ophthalmopathy progression gave the model 60% to 71% sensitivity and 72% to 85% specificity. Thyroid clonotypes that were expanded above 0.001 frequency mostly also appeared in blood.

RNA served as the template for amplifying TCR beta CDR3 regions. Second-round multiplex PCR followed a first-round RT-PCR using HTBI primers. TCRdb redid the calling of the multiplex PCR reads with MiXCR, one entry per CDR3 protein. The sample records 200,000 to 250,000 distinct CDR3 sequences, around 50% being singletons. This receptor was obtained from an adult man with Graves' ophthalmopathy. V is TRBV20-1 and J is TRBJ2-7, with 7 bases lining up with TRBD2. The sequenced material came from peripheral blood. CDR3 protein: CSARGARGRVYEQYF. In DNA form, the CDR3 reads TGCAGTGCTAGAGGCGCCCGCGGGAGAGTCTACGAGCAGTACTTC.